Listed below are T cell receptor beta chains from one sample, sequenced in a study of cytomegalovirus exposure and HLA in healthy donors. Data came from immunoSEQ multiplex PCR; TCRdb stores just in-frame clones and leaves some out. The sample lists 95,000 to 150,000 clones; about 75% were seen once. The sequenced sample was PBMCs. These receptor sequences come from a man aged 60 to 75 in good health and CMV-seropositive. CDR3s include the opening cysteine and the closing phenylalanine or tryptophan. Fields, in order: V gene, clone size, D gene, J gene, CDR3 protein, CDR3 DNA. A D gene is named only where the DNA matches it firmly. Only part of the rows carry a size: once, few, many, or a class if the clone is expanded.

TRBV30	NA	NA	TRBJ2-7	CAWSRRSYEQYF	TGTGCCTGGAGCCGGAGGTCCTACGAGCAGTACTTC
TRBV28	NA	NA	TRBJ1-1	CASSPRGGYRTEAFF	TGTGCCAGCAGTCCCCGGGGGGGATATCGTACTGAAGCTTTCTTT
TRBV11-3	NA	TRBD1	TRBJ2-2	CASSLGQGARAGELFF	TGTGCCAGCAGCTTGGGACAGGGGGCGAGGGCCGGGGAGCTGTTTTTT
TRBV28	NA	TRBD1	TRBJ1-4	CASSLQGAMDEKLFF	TGTGCCAGCAGTTTACAGGGGGCGATGGATGAAAAACTGTTTTTT
TRBV27	NA	TRBD1	TRBJ1-2	CASSIGTGGVGGYTF	TGTGCCAGCAGTATCGGGACAGGGGGCGTTGGAGGCTACACCTTC
TRBV9	NA	NA	TRBJ1-5	CASSVAPSPGQPQHF	TGTGCCAGCAGCGTAGCTCCGTCCCCCGGTCAGCCCCAGCATTTT
TRBV2	NA	NA	TRBJ2-4	CASSPRQVFENSQYF	TGTGCCAGCAGTCCACGACAGGTCTTTGAAAACAGTCAGTACTTC
TRBV28	NA	TRBD2	TRBJ2-1	CASSPPSGGYNEQFF	TGTGCCAGCAGTCCTCCTAGCGGGGGGTACAATGAGCAGTTCTTC
TRBV2	NA	TRBD1	TRBJ1-5	CASDRTGGSQPQHF	TGTGCCAGCGACAGGACAGGGGGCAGTCAGCCCCAGCATTTT
TRBV7-8	once	NA	TRBJ1-2	CASSLDSYGYTF	TGTGCCAGCAGCCTCGACAGCTATGGCTACACCTTC
TRBV5-1	NA	TRBD1	TRBJ1-6	CASSQRTGRNSPLHF	TGCGCCAGCAGTCAAAGGACAGGGCGCAATTCACCCCTCCACTTT
TRBV10-3	few	NA	TRBJ1-1	CATSGTNTEAFF	TGTGCCACGTCGGGTACGAACACTGAAGCTTTCTTT
TRBV9	NA	NA	TRBJ2-7	CASSVGSLRSSYEQYF	TGTGCCAGCAGCGTAGGTTCCCTGCGGAGCTCCTACGAGCAGTACTTC
TRBV27	NA	TRBD2	TRBJ2-1	CASSLILAVYNEQFF	TGTGCCAGCAGTTTAATACTAGCGGTGTACAATGAGCAGTTCTTC
TRBV2	NA	TRBD1	TRBJ2-7	CASRAGTVGEQYF	TGTGCCAGCAGGGCCGGGACAGTGGGGGAGCAGTACTTC
TRBV6-4	few	NA	TRBJ1-1	CASSANPGNTEAFF	TGTGCCAGCAGTGCTAACCCAGGGAACACTGAAGCTTTCTTT
TRBV7-9	NA	TRBD2	TRBJ2-1	CASSHNKGLADEQFF	TGTGCCAGCAGCCATAACAAAGGACTAGCAGATGAGCAGTTCTTC
TRBV6-6	NA	NA	TRBJ1-1	CASSYLDSSIAEAFF	TGTGCCAGCAGTTATCTGGACAGTTCGATCGCTGAAGCTTTCTTT
TRBV30	NA	TRBD1	TRBJ1-3	CAWSAYAHTWGQSSGNTIYF	TGTGCCTGGAGTGCCTACGCCCATACTTGGGGACAGAGCTCTGGAAACACCATATATTTT
TRBV2	once	NA	TRBJ2-1	CASSEDRAALYNEQFF	TGTGCCAGCAGTGAAGACAGGGCAGCTCTCTACAATGAGCAGTTCTTC
TRBV29-1	NA	TRBD2	TRBJ2-4	CSVEGRGEAKNIQYF	TGCAGCGTTGAGGGGAGGGGAGAAGCCAAAAACATTCAGTACTTC
TRBV18	once	NA	TRBJ1-5	CASSFSQINQPQHF	TGTGCCAGCTCGTTTTCGCAGATCAATCAGCCCCAGCATTTT
TRBV5-1	NA	TRBD2	TRBJ2-5	CASSLGTSGRIPLETQYF	TGCGCCAGCAGCTTGGGGACTAGCGGGAGGATCCCTTTGGAGACCCAGTACTTC
TRBV4-1	NA	TRBD2	TRBJ2-7	CASSQGLAGGDRGEQYF	TGCGCCAGCAGCCAAGGTTTAGCGGGAGGTGATCGAGGCGAGCAGTACTTC
TRBV28	NA	NA	TRBJ1-1	CASSERGRNTEAFF	TGTGCCAGCAGTGAAAGAGGCAGAAACACTGAAGCTTTCTTT
TRBV11-1	few	TRBD1	TRBJ2-7	CASSPGQVDEQYF	TGTGCCAGCAGCCCGGGACAGGTCGACGAGCAGTACTTC
TRBV5-1	NA	TRBD2	TRBJ2-7	CASSLIAGPYEQYF	TGCGCCAGCAGCTTAATAGCGGGACCCTACGAGCAGTACTTC
TRBV28	NA	NA	TRBJ2-7	CASSHGGEGVYEQYF	TGTGCCAGCAGTCATGGAGGGGAGGGGGTCTACGAGCAGTACTTC
TRBV28	NA	TRBD1	TRBJ2-7	CASRRDSYEQYF	TGTGCCAGCAGACGGGACAGCTACGAGCAGTACTTC
TRBV5-1	NA	TRBD1	TRBJ1-6	CASSGQGNSPLHF	TGCGCCAGCAGCGGACAGGGGAATTCACCCCTCCACTTT
TRBV19	NA	NA	TRBJ2-1	CASRRDNEQFF	TGTGCCAGTAGAAGAGACAATGAGCAGTTCTTC
TRBV10-3	NA	NA	TRBJ2-5	CAISESTAPEAQYF	TGTGCCATCAGTGAGTCGACAGCCCCCGAGGCCCAGTACTTC
TRBV28	NA	NA	TRBJ2-2	CASSSPTGELFF	TGTGCCAGCAGCTCTCCCACCGGGGAGCTGTTTTTT
TRBV7-9	NA	NA	TRBJ2-5	CATAWRGAFEVIETQYF	TGTGCCACTGCCTGGCGCGGGGCATTTGAGGTCATAGAGACCCAGTACTTC
TRBV11-2	NA	NA	TRBJ1-2	CASSLDSANYGYTF	TGTGCCAGCAGCCTGGACAGTGCTAACTATGGCTACACCTTC
TRBV2	NA	TRBD2	TRBJ2-7	CASRAGLAGGPHEQYF	TGTGCCAGCAGGGCGGGACTAGCGGGAGGGCCCCACGAGCAGTACTTC
TRBV4-1	NA	NA	TRBJ2-3	CASSQDRGGVDTQYF	TGCGCCAGCAGCCAAGATAGAGGTGGTGTAGATACGCAGTATTTT
TRBV2	few	TRBD1	TRBJ2-5	CASSERTGSETQYF	TGTGCCAGCAGTGAACGGACAGGGTCGGAGACCCAGTACTTC
TRBV29-1	NA	NA	TRBJ2-7	CSVEDRGVSYEQYF	TGCAGCGTTGAAGATCGAGGCGTTTCCTACGAGCAGTACTTC
TRBV5-6	once	TRBD1	TRBJ1-4	CASSPRDRGWLFF	TGTGCCAGCAGCCCCCGGGACAGGGGATGGCTGTTTTTT
TRBV5-1	NA	NA	TRBJ1-2	CASSLEGVYGYTF	TGCGCCAGCAGCTTGGAAGGGGTCTATGGCTACACCTTC